These 6 T cell receptor beta chains came from one sample sequenced in a study of STAT3 mutations in large granular lymphocyte leukemia (dated by TCRdb to between 2019 and 2020). What these receptors recognize is not known. Overall study results and their limits: Every T-LGLL patient showed at least one immunodominant TCRbeta clonotype, and about half showed multiple immunodominant subclonotypes.

Library preparation employed the immunoSEQ multiplex PCR assay. TCRdb limited this immuneACCESS table to in-frame rearrangements with V and J called. A share of clones is missing; checked studies link under half to unresolved V genes, and the rest is unexplained. For this sample the table gives about 42,000 clones, of which around 80% were detected only once. The ten largest clones represent approximately 0.39% of the sample. The sequenced sample consisted of PBMCs. The receptor set was obtained from a human donor with T large granular lymphocyte leukemia. Some clones in this sample may be carry-over from other donors' samples.

The genes are TRBV4-1 and TRBJ2-2; 9 bases agree with TRBD2. The CDR3 length is 18 residues. The germline CDR1 and CDR2 sequences are MGHRA and YSYEKL. V shed 1 base and J 4 bases; nucleotides not matched to a gene: 10. This CDR3 is CASSQGPGTSFGTGELFF. Written as DNA, the CDR3 is TGCGCCAGCAGCCAAGGACCCGGGACTAGCTTCGGCACCGGGGAGCTGTTTTTT.

The rearrangement links TRBV27 to TRBJ2-2, with TRBD2 matching over 11 bases. CDR1 and CDR2 (germline): MNHEY, SMNVEV (reference sequence). The CDR3 contains 14 residues. J was trimmed by 9 bases and V by 4 bases; bases with no gene match: 4. This chain's CDR3 is CASSYSGGAWELFF. DNA of the CDR3: TGTGCCAGCAGTTATAGCGGGGGGGCGTGGGAGCTGTTTTTT.

This chain connects TRBV7-2 to TRBJ1-3, with D tentatively TRBD1 (5 bases). The CDR3 contains 17 residues. V lost 3 bases and J 0 bases, leaving 15 bases between the germline ends. The germline V gene has CDR1 SGHTA and CDR2 FQGNSA. The CDR3, as DNA: TGTGCCAGCAGCTTTGCGGCAGGGCTCTCCTCTGGAAACACCATATATTTT. It specifies CASSFAAGLSSGNTIYF.

A single count supports this clone. This chain links TRBV5-1 with TRBJ1-4; the match to TRBD1 covers 10 bases. Germline V CDR1 and CDR2: SGHRS, YFSETQ. The CDR3 length is 16 residues. Losses at the gene ends were 0 bases for V and 8 bases for J; bases not matched to a gene: 7. As DNA, the CDR3 is TGCGCCAGCAGCTTGGGTGACAGGGGGCCTCGGGAAAAACTGTTTTTT. Translation gives CASSLGDRGPREKLFF.

The genes are TRBV28 and TRBJ1-2; weak D call: TRBD1 (6 bases). The CDR3 sequence is 15 residues long. The V end lost 8 bases, the J end lost 0 bases, and 16 bases lay between the germline ends. The germline gives CDR1 MDHEN, CDR2 SYDVKM. The chain's CDR3 is CASSGTPIANYGYTF. CDR3 in DNA: TGTGCCAGCTCTGGGACACCTATCGCTAACTATGGCTACACCTTC.

The chain carries TRBV7-9 and TRBJ2-5; perhaps D is TRBD1 or TRBD2 (5 bases each). The germline CDR1 and CDR2 sequences are SEHNR and FQNEAQ (reference sequence). The CDR3 spans 14 residues. V was shortened by 5 bases and J by 3 bases, with 13 bases between the two germline ends. CDR3 sequence (DNA): TGTGCCAGCAGCCTGGGACGGCCCAAAGAGACCCAGTACTTC. It specifies CASSLGRPKETQYF.